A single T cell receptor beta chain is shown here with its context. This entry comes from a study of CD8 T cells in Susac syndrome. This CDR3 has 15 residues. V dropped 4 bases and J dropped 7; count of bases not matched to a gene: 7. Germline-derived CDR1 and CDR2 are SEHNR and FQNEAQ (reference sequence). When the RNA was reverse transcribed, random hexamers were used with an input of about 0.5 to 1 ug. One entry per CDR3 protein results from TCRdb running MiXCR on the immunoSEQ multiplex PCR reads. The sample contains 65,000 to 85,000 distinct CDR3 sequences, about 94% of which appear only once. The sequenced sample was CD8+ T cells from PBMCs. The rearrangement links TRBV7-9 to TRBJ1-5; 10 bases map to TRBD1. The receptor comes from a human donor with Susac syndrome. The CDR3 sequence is CASSSGTGDNQPQHF. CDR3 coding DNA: TGTGCCAGCAGCTCCGGGACAGGGGACAACCAGCCCCAGCATTTT. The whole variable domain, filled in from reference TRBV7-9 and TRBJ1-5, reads DTGVSQNPRHKITKRGQNVTFRCDPISEHNRLYWYRQTLGQGPEFLTYFQNEAQLEKSRLLSDRFSAERPKGSFSTLEIQRTEQGDSAMYLCASSSGTGDNQPQHFGDGTRLSIL.